Detailed here is one TCR beta chain. Its target is unknown. Trimming left V 6 bases short and J 2 bases short, with 12 bases between. The CDR3 sequence is 14 residues long. Germline V gene lookup returns CDR1 SEHNR and CDR2 FQNEAQ (reference sequence). This sample was included in a study of T cells in Graves' hyperthyroidism and ophthalmopathy. Researchers amplified the TCR beta CDR3 regions from RNA transcripts. Primed by the HTBI set, a first-round RT-PCR was run on the TCR CDR3. TCRdb redid the calling of the multiplex PCR reads with MiXCR, one entry per CDR3 protein. The table records 300,000 to 500,000 distinct CDR3 sequences, around 15% of them present only once. Study-wide points: By a 13 V-J model, ophthalmopathy was set apart from stable hyperthyroidism.

This clonotype was sampled from a man aged 45-65 years with Graves' ophthalmopathy. The V gene is TRBV7-9, the J gene TRBJ2-3; a possible D gene is TRBD2 (5 bases). The sequenced sample was blood. CDR3 sequence reads: CASSYTSPTDTQYF. Written as DNA, the CDR3 is TGTGCCAGCAGTTATACTAGTCCCACAGATACGCAGTATTTT.